Listed below are T cell receptor beta chains from one sample, sequenced in a study of blood T cells in healthy people across ages. Each CDR3 protein gets one entry after TCRdb re-called the 5' RACE reads with MiXCR. This table holds over 300,000 distinct CDR3 sequences, approximately 52% found once. Source material: blood. Every receptor here comes from a man aged 60-69 years in good health. Both conserved end residues are part of each CDR3. The D gene is left open where the match is weak. Some rows have no size entry. The others give once, few or many, or a class for an expanded clone.

d_call j_call v_call clone_size cdr3_nt cdr3_aa
. TRBJ2-1 TRBV5-1 few TGCGCCAGCAGCTTCGAGGCTAAGAACAATGAGCAGTTCTTC CASSFEAKNNEQFF
. TRBJ1-4 TRBV29-1 . TGCAGCGTTGGGGGCAGGACCCCTAATGAAAAACTGTTTTTT CSVGGRTPNEKLFF
TRBD2 TRBJ2-7 TRBV10-3 few TGTGCCATCAGTGAGGGGACTAGCGGGAGGGGCTTGGAGCAGTACTTC CAISEGTSGRGLEQYF
TRBD2 TRBJ2-5 TRBV27 . TGTGCCAGCAGTCCGACGACTAGCGGGAGAGGAGAGACCCAGTACTTC CASSPTTSGRGETQYF
. TRBJ2-7 TRBV25-1 . TGTGCCAGCAGTCCAATCCTAGGCTACGAGCAGTACTTC CASSPILGYEQYF
. TRBJ2-7 TRBV7-6 . TGTGCCAGCAGCTTAGCCACGAGCAGGGGAACCTACGAGCAGTACTTC CASSLATSRGTYEQYF
TRBD1 TRBJ2-3 TRBV6-6 few TGTGCCAGCAGTTACCTGGGACAGCCTCCCACAGATACGCAGTATTTT CASSYLGQPPTDTQYF
. TRBJ2-1 TRBV27 once TGTGCCAGCACCCTAGCTCGCACAGGGAACAATGAGCAGTTCTTC CASTLARTGNNEQFF
TRBD2 TRBJ2-5 TRBV7-9 . TGTGCCAGCAGCTCTCCACTCAAGCGGGGACAAGAGACCCAGTACTTC CASSSPLKRGQETQYF
TRBD2 TRBJ2-1 TRBV5-1 . TGCGCCGGCAGCTTGGCCGAACTAGCGGGGGGCTCTACCTACAATGAGCAGTTCTTC CAGSLAELAGGSTYNEQFF
. TRBJ2-7 TRBV28 . TGTGCCAGCAGTCGACTGTGGGAGCAGTACTTC CASSRLWEQYF
TRBD1 TRBJ2-3 TRBV2 . TGTGCCAGCAGACTGGACAGGGGCACAGATACGCAGTATTTT CASRLDRGTDTQYF
TRBD1 TRBJ1-4 TRBV4-2 . TGTGCCAGCAGCCAGGATTGGGGACAGGGGGCGACTGAAAAACTGTTTTTT CASSQDWGQGATEKLFF
. TRBJ1-4 TRBV27 . TGTGCCAGCAGTTTAAATGGAGGGAGGGCTGAAAAACTGTTTTTT CASSLNGGRAEKLFF
TRBD1 TRBJ2-1 TRBV19 . TGTGCCAGTAGTACACAGGGGGCCGAGCAGTTCTTC CASSTQGAEQFF
. TRBJ2-1 TRBV20-1 few TGCAGTGCTAGAGATGTCAGAAACTACAATGAGCAGTTCTTC CSARDVRNYNEQFF
TRBD2 TRBJ2-7 TRBV29-1 few TGCAGCGCCGAACGGACTAGCGCTTACAATGAGCAGTACTTC CSAERTSAYNEQYF
TRBD2 TRBJ2-7 TRBV4-1 . TGCGCCAGCAGCCCTAGCGGGACCGCCTACGAGCAGTACTTC CASSPSGTAYEQYF
. TRBJ2-3 TRBV4-3 . TGCGCCAGCAGCCAAGATATAGGGGGGCGCACAGATACGCAGTATTTT CASSQDIGGRTDTQYF
. TRBJ2-1 TRBV7-2 few TGTGCCAGCAGCTTAGTGGTCGGGGGCTACAATGAGCAGTTCTTC CASSLVVGGYNEQFF
. TRBJ2-7 TRBV27 few TGTGCCAGCAGTTCATCCTCAGAGACGGAGTACTTC CASSSSSETEYF
. TRBJ2-7 TRBV29-1 many TGCAGCGTTGAGGGCGGCTACGAGCAGTACTTC CSVEGGYEQYF
. TRBJ2-5 TRBV9 . TGTGCCAGCAACCTGAGAGGCAGCAGTCAAGAGACCCAGTACTTC CASNLRGSSQETQYF
TRBD1 TRBJ2-3 TRBV20-1 once TGCAGTGCTAGGGACAGGGGGAAGGTAGATACGCAGTATTTT CSARDRGKVDTQYF